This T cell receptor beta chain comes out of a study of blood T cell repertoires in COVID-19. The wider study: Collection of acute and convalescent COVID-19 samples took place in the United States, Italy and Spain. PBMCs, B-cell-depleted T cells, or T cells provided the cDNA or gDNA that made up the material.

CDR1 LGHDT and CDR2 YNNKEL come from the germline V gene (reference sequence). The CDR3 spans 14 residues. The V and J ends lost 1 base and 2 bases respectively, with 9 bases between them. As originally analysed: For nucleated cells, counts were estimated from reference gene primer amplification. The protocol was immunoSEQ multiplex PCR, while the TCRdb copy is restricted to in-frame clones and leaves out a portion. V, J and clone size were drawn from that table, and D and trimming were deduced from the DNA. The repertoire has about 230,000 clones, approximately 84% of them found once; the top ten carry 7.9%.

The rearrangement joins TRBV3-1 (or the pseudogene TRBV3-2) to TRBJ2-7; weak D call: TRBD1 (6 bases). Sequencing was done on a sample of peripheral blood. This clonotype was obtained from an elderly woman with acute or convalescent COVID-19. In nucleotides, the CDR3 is TGTGCCAGCAGCCAAGTGGACAGAACCTACGAGCAGTACTTC. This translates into CASSQVDRTYEQYF.